A single sample gave rise to the 11 T cell receptor beta chains below, sequenced in a study of T cell repertoires in cytomegalovirus infection. TCRdb recomputed calls from the reads with MiXCR, one row per CDR3 protein. The table lists approximately 500,000 distinct CDR3 sequences, around 10% of them singletons. The sequenced material came from PBMCs. These TCRs come from a human donor in good health (CMV status not recorded). Some clones in this sample may be carry-over from other donors' samples.

This clonotype was counted ten times or more. This sequence joins TRBV12-3 or TRBV12-4 and TRBJ2-2; a possible D gene is TRBD2 (6 bases). CDR3 size: 15 residues. Trimming shortened V by 5 bases and J by 2 bases, and 12 bases separated the two germline ends. CDR3 protein: CASSQSGTNTGELFF. The CDR3 DNA sequence: TGTGCCAGCAGTCAGTCCGGGACTAACACCGGGGAGCTGTTTTTT.

The table lists this clonotype with many counts. The genes are TRBV5-4 and TRBJ1-6; tentative D call: TRBD1 (6 bases). Deletions cut 4 bases from V and 9 bases from J, with 17 bases between. This CDR3 is built from 15 residues. Germline V gives CDR1 SGHNT, CDR2 YYREEE (reference sequence). The CDR3 here is CASSREGRGGSPLHF. CDR3 in DNA: TGTGCCAGCAGCAGAGAGGGCAGGGGAGGTTCACCCCTCCACTTT.

This clonotype was counted only a few times. The chain employs TRBV6-6 and TRBJ1-2; D possibly corresponds to TRBD1 (6 bases). Trimming shortened V by 7 bases and J by 4 bases, and 16 bases separated the two germline ends. This CDR3 has 14 residues. Germline lookup yields CDR1 MNHNY and CDR2 SVGAGI (reference sequence). CDR3 sequence reads: CASKITGNFYGYTF. DNA for the CDR3: TGTGCCAGCAAGATAACAGGGAATTTCTATGGCTACACCTTC.

This clonotype has only a few counts. The rearrangement uses TRBV29-1 and TRBJ1-4; D is unresolved. V lost 6 bases and J lost 7, with 15 bases in between. Germline V gene lookup returns CDR1 SQVTM and CDR2 ANQGSEA. The CDR3 is made up of 13 amino acids. The CDR3 DNA reads as TGCAGCGTGGTGGTAAATACGGGTGAAAAACTGTTTTTT. It yields the protein CSVVVNTGEKLFF.

This clonotype was found many times. This chain uses TRBV20-1 with TRBJ2-3; D is perhaps TRBD1 or TRBD2 (8 bases each). Trimming pared 3 bases from V and 1 base from J, leaving 23 bases between. Germline CDR1 is DFQATT and CDR2 is SNEGSKA (reference sequence). The CDR3 has 18 amino acids. The CDR3 sequence: CSASRGLVAGLRTDTQYF. In nucleotides, the CDR3 is TGCAGTGCTAGCAGGGGGCTGGTAGCGGGGCTACGCACAGATACGCAGTATTTT.

Many counts were recorded for this clonotype. CDR3 sequence reads: CASSPGTGGSETQYF. The CDR3 coding sequence is TGTGCCAGCAGCCCGGGGACAGGGGGCTCAGAGACCCAGTACTTC. The chain is built from TRBV7-2 and TRBJ2-5, with TRBD1 matching over 12 bases. Trimming at V came to 5 bases and at J to 4 bases, leaving 5 bases not matched to a gene. CDR1 and CDR2 from the germline V gene are SGHTA and FQGNSA. The CDR3 has 15 amino acids.

This clonotype was observed a handful of times. The chain combines TRBV9 with TRBJ2-7; 8 nucleotides match TRBD1. The CDR3 has 15 amino acids. CDR1 and CDR2 (germline): SGDLS, YYNGEE. V shed 4 bases and J 3 bases; nucleotides not matched to a gene: 9. The CDR3 nucleotides are TGTGCCAGCAGCTTTTCCGGGACAGGAGACTACGAGCAGTACTTC. Translating gives CASSFSGTGDYEQYF. The entire variable domain, with the rest obtained from reference TRBV9 and TRBJ2-7, is as follows: DSGVTQTPKHLITATGQRVTLRCSPRSGDLSVYWYQQSLDQGLQFLIQYYNGEERAKGNILERFSAQQFPDLHSELNLSSLELGDSALYFCASSFSGTGDYEQYFGPGTRLTVT.

The chain uses TRBV14 and TRBJ2-7; D unresolved. The CDR3 extends over 12 amino acids. The V and J ends lost 4 bases and 2 bases respectively, with 6 bases between them. Germline values: CDR1 SGHDN, CDR2 FVKESK. The CDR3 protein is CASSRTPYEQYF. The CDR3 DNA is TGTGCCAGCAGCCGGACCCCCTACGAGCAGTACTTC.

The table lists this clonotype with many counts. The chain is built from TRBV7-9 and TRBJ2-5; D call uncertain. The germline CDR1 and CDR2 sequences are SEHNR and FQNEAQ (reference sequence). The CDR3 is 13 amino acids. Trimming pared 2 bases from V and 9 bases from J, leaving 13 bases between. CDR3 in DNA: TGTGCCAGCAGCTTACCCGGGTTCCCGGCCCAGTACTTC. Its protein product is CASSLPGFPAQYF.

The chain links TRBV5-6 to TRBJ1-2; 9 nucleotides agree with TRBD1. Looked up from germline, CDR1 is SGHDT and CDR2 is YYEEEE. The CDR3 consists of 18 residues. V was pared by 2 bases and J by 9 bases, with 20 bases of the junction left unmatched. The CDR3 here is CASSLPVPGQGFMVSYTF. CDR3 DNA sequence: TGTGCCAGCAGCTTACCAGTCCCGGGACAGGGATTTATGGTTAGCTACACCTTC.

This clonotype appeared a few times. The chain is built from TRBV20-1 and TRBJ2-5; D possibly corresponds to TRBD2 (6 bases). Trimming removed 5 bases at V and 1 base at J, with 14 bases between. Germline lookup yields CDR1 DFQATT and CDR2 SNEGSKA (reference sequence). The CDR3 totals 14 residues. DNA of the CDR3: TGCAGTGCTCTGAACCGGGACTCCCAAGAGACCCAGTACTTC. It translates to CSALNRDSQETQYF.